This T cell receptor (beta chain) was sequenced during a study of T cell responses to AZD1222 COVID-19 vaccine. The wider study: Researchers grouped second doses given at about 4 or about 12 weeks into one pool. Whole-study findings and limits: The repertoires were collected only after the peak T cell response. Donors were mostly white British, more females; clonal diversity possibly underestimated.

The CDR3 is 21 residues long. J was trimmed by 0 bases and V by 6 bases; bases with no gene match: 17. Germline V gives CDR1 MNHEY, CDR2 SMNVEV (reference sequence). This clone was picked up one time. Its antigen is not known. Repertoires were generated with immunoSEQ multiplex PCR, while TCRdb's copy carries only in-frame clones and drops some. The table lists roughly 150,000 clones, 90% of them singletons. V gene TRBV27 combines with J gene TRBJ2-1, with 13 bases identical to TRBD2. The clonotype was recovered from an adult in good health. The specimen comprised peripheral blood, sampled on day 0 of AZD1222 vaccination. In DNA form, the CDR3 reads TGTGCCAGCAGGAAAATTTCCGGGACTAGCGGGAACACCCGCTCCTACAATGAGCAGTTCTTC. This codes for CASRKISGTSGNTRSYNEQFF.